Described below is a single T cell receptor beta chain sequence and its context. Sequencing used immunoSEQ multiplex PCR; TCRdb keeps in-frame clones, though not all of them. The sample has 250,000 to 350,000 clones, nearly 90% seen once. The sample comes from a study of blood T cell repertoires in COVID-19. Germline lookup yields CDR1 MNHEY and CDR2 SVGAGI. V was shortened by 6 bases and J by 5 bases, with 17 bases between the two germline ends. The CDR3 is 15 residues long. The TCR originated in a woman in her late teens or twenties with acute COVID-19. The specimen was PBMCs or T cells enriched from blood (not recorded which). This chain joins TRBV6-5 and TRBJ1-5; D is uncertain. CDR3 sequence (DNA): TGTGCCAGCAGCGTAAGTGAAGGGAGTTATCAGCCCCAGCATTTT. It yields the protein CASSVSEGSYQPQHF.